This is a list of T cell receptor beta chains from one sample in a study of OX40 agonist ivuxolimab in advanced cancers. Clones were sequenced by immunoSEQ multiplex PCR, and TCRdb holds only the in-frame ones, with some missing. This table holds 57,000 or so clones, 85% to 90% found once. This specimen consisted of CD4+ or CD8+ T cells sorted from blood, obtained in a trial of the OX40 agonist ivuxolimab. The receptors here all came from an adult with an advanced solid tumor such as melanoma, head and neck, liver or kidney cancer. CDR3s leave out the opening cysteine and the closing phenylalanine or tryptophan. The D gene is left open where the match is weak.

CDR3 protein: ASSVAGFGGYT
D gene: .
V gene: TRBV9
J gene: TRBJ1-2

CDR3 protein: ASSLTTGVTEAF
D gene: TRBD1
V gene: TRBV5-5
J gene: TRBJ1-1

CDR3 protein: ASSLEAGGEEKLF
D gene: .
V gene: TRBV7-6
J gene: TRBJ1-4

CDR3 protein: ASSKGWGGQPQH
D gene: .
V gene: TRBV2
J gene: TRBJ1-5

CDR3 protein: ATIPVGGGATDTQY
D gene: TRBD2
V gene: TRBV15
J gene: TRBJ2-3

CDR3 protein: ASSLAVEARSGNTIY
D gene: .
V gene: TRBV7-9
J gene: TRBJ1-3

CDR3 protein: ASSPRRGNTEAF
D gene: .
V gene: TRBV5-1
J gene: TRBJ1-1

CDR3 protein: ASSSDGHSNQPQH
D gene: .
V gene: TRBV7-8
J gene: TRBJ1-5

CDR3 protein: ASSSGGSSYNEQF
D gene: TRBD2
V gene: TRBV6-5
J gene: TRBJ2-1

CDR3 protein: ASSTSGTGLYGYT
D gene: TRBD1
V gene: TRBV5-8
J gene: TRBJ1-2

CDR3 protein: AWTLGNTNTGELF
D gene: .
V gene: TRBV30
J gene: TRBJ2-2

CDR3 protein: ASSRGVMETQY
D gene: .
V gene: TRBV4-2
J gene: TRBJ2-5

CDR3 protein: ASSAYGHRGEF
D gene: TRBD1
V gene: TRBV9
J gene: TRBJ2-1

CDR3 protein: ASSLVGGSGSPLH
D gene: .
V gene: TRBV7-6
J gene: TRBJ1-6

CDR3 protein: ASSLWTNQETQY
D gene: .
V gene: TRBV5-6
J gene: TRBJ2-5

CDR3 protein: ASSPTSGGYNEQF
D gene: TRBD2
V gene: TRBV6-5
J gene: TRBJ2-1

CDR3 protein: AISVRVGEQF
D gene: .
V gene: TRBV10-3
J gene: TRBJ2-1

CDR3 protein: ASSLGQGVDIQY
D gene: TRBD1
V gene: TRBV11-3
J gene: TRBJ2-4

CDR3 protein: ASSPDRTNTGELF
D gene: TRBD1
V gene: TRBV18
J gene: TRBJ2-2

CDR3 protein: ASSGQYNEQF
D gene: .
V gene: TRBV6-1
J gene: TRBJ2-1

CDR3 protein: ASSPRQGNIQY
D gene: TRBD1
V gene: TRBV7-3
J gene: TRBJ2-4

CDR3 protein: AISKTGINPRAGTDTQY
D gene: TRBD1
V gene: TRBV10-3
J gene: TRBJ2-3

CDR3 protein: ASSLDNEQPQH
D gene: .
V gene: TRBV5-1
J gene: TRBJ1-5

CDR3 protein: ASSRTPGGGYT
D gene: .
V gene: TRBV4-1
J gene: TRBJ1-2

CDR3 protein: ASSQSRGGGNTEAF
D gene: .
V gene: TRBV27
J gene: TRBJ1-1

CDR3 protein: SVARDSNQPQH
D gene: .
V gene: TRBV29-1
J gene: TRBJ1-5

CDR3 protein: ASSPGGQTSYNEQF
D gene: .
V gene: TRBV5-1
J gene: TRBJ2-1

CDR3 protein: ASSTRLGGSPGELF
D gene: .
V gene: TRBV5-1
J gene: TRBJ2-2